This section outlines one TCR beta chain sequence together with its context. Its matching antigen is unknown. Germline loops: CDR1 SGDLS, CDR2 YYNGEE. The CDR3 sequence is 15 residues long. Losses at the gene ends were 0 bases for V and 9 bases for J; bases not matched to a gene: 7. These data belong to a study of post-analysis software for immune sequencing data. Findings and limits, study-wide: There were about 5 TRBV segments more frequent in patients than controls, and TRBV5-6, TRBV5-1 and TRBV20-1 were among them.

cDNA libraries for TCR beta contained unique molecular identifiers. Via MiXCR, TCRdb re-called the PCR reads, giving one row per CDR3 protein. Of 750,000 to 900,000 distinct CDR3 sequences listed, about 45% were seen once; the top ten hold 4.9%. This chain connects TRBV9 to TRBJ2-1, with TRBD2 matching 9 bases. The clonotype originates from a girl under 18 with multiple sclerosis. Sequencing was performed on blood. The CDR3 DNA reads TGTGCCAGCAGCGTAGGGAGTAGCGGGAGCGGTGAGCAGTTCTTC. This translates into CASSVGSSGSGEQFF.